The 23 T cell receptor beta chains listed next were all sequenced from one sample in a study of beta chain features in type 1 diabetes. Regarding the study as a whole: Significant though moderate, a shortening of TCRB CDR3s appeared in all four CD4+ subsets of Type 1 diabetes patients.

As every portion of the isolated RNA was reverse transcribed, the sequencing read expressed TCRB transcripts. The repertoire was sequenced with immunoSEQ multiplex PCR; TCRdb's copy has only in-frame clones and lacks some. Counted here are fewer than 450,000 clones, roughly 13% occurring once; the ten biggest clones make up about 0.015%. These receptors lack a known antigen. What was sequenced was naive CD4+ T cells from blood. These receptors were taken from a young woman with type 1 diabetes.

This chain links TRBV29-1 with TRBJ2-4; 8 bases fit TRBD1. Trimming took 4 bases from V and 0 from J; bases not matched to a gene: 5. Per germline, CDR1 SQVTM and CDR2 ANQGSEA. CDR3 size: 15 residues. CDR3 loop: CSVGGRGLAKNIQYF. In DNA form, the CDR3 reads TGCAGCGTTGGGGGCAGGGGGCTAGCCAAAAACATTCAGTACTTC.

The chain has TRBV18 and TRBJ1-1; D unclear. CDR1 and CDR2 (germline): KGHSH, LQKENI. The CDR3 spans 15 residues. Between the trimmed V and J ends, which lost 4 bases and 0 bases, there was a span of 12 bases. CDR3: CASSRTSGVNTEAFF. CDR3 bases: TGTGCCAGCTCACGAACGTCCGGGGTGAACACTGAAGCTTTCTTT.

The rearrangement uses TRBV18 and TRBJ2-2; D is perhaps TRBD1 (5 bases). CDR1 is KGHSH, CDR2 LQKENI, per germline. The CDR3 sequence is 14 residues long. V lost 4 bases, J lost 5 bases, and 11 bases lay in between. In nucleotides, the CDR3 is TGTGCCAGCTCACTCCAGGGTCCAACCGGGGAGCTGTTTTTT. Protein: CASSLQGPTGELFF.

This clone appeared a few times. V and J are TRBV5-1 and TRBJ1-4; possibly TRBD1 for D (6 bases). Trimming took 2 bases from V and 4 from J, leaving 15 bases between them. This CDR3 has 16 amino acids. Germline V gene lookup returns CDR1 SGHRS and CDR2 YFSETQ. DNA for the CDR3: TGCGCCAGCAGCTTTGGGCGGGGGCAGGGTAATGAAAAACTGTTTTTT. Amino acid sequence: CASSFGRGQGNEKLFF.

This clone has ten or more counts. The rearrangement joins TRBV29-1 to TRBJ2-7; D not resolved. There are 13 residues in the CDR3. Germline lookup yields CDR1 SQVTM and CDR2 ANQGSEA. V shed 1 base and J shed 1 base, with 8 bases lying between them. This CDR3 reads CSVEVSNSYEQYF. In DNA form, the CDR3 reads TGCAGCGTTGAAGTGTCCAATTCCTACGAGCAGTACTTC.

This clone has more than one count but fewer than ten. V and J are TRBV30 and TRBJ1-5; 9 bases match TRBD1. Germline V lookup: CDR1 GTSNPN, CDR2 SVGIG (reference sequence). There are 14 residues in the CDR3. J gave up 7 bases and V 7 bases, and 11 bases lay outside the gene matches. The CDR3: CAYGGWDREQPQHF. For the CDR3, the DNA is TGTGCCTACGGGGGTTGGGACAGGGAACAGCCCCAGCATTTT.

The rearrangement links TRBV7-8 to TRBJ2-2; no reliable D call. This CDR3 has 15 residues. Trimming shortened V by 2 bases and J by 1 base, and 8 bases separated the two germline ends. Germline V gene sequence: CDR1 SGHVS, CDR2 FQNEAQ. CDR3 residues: CASSLPTKNTGELFF. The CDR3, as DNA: TGTGCCAGCAGCTTACCGACAAAGAACACCGGGGAGCTGTTTTTT.

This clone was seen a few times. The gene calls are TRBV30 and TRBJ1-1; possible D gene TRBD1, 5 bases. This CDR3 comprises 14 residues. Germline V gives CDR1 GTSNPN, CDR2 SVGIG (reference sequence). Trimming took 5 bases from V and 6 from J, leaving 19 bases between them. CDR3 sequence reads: CAWGRGYQGAEAFF. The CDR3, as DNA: TGTGCCTGGGGTCGGGGGTATCAGGGCGCTGAAGCTTTCTTT. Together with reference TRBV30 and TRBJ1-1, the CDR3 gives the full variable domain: SQTIHQWPATLVQPVGSPLSLECTVEGTSNPNLYWYRQAAGRGLQLLFYSVGIGQISSEVPQNLSASRPQDRQFILSSKKLLLSDSGFYLCAWGRGYQGAEAFFGQGTRLTVV.

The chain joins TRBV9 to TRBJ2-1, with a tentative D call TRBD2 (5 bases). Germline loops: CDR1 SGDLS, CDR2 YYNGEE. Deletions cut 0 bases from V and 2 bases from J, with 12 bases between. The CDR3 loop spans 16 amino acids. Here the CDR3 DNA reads TGTGCCAGCAGCGTAGCTATCGGAGGCCCCTACAATGAGCAGTTCTTC. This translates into CASSVAIGGPYNEQFF.

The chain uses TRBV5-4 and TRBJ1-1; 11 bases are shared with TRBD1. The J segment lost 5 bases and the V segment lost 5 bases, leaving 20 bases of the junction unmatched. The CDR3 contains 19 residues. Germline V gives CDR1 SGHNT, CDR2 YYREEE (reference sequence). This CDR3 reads CASRGHSGQGARMDTEAFF. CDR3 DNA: TGTGCCAGCAGGGGCCACTCAGGACAGGGGGCGCGAATGGATACTGAAGCTTTCTTT.

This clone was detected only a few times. CDR3 DNA sequence: TGTGCCAGCAGCCTACGACCCGACTATTACGGTGAGCAGTTCTTC. This gives the protein CASSLRPDYYGEQFF. This sequence joins TRBV9 and TRBJ2-1; D possibly corresponds to TRBD2 (5 bases). V lost 4 bases and J 9 bases, leaving 20 bases between the germline ends. Germline CDR1 is SGDLS and CDR2 is YYNGEE. CDR3 length: 15 amino acids.

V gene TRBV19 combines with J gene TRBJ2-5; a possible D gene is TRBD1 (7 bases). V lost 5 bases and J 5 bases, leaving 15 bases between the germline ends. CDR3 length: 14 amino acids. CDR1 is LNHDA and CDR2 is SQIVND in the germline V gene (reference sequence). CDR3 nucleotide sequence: TGTGCCAGTAGTTCTCAGGGGGGAGGCGAGACCCAGTACTTC. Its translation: CASSSQGGGETQYF.

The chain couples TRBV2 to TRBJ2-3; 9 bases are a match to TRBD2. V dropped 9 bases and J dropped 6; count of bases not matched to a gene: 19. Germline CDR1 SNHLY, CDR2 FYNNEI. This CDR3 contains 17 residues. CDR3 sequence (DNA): TGTGCCAGGACCCCCCTGACTAGCGGAGTGAGGGGGGATACGCAGTATTTT. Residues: CARTPLTSGVRGDTQYF. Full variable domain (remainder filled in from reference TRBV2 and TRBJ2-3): EPEVTQTPSHQVTQMGQEVILRCVPISNHLYFYWYRQILGQKVEFLVSFYNNEISEKSEIFDDQFSVERPDGSNFTLKIRSTKLEDSAMYFCARTPLTSGVRGDTQYFGPGTRLTVL.

In DNA form, the CDR3 reads TGTGCCACGGGGCCGGACAGGGGGCTTGGGGCCAACGTCCTGACTTTC. Translating gives CATGPDRGLGANVLTF. The chain links TRBV10-3 to TRBJ2-6, with 11 bases lining up with TRBD1. The CDR3 covers 16 residues. Trimming at V came to 10 bases and at J to 3 bases, leaving 8 bases not matched to a gene. Per the germline V gene, CDR1 is ENHRY and CDR2 is SYGVKD.

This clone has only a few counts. The chain's CDR3 is CASSPSTGGLTNEKLFF. As DNA, the CDR3 is TGCGCCAGCAGCCCCTCGACAGGGGGCTTAACTAATGAAAAACTGTTTTTT. The rearrangement joins TRBV5-1 to TRBJ1-4; TRBD1 aligns across 10 bases. The J segment lost 1 base and the V segment lost 4 bases, leaving 7 bases of the junction unmatched. The germline gives CDR1 SGHRS, CDR2 YFSETQ. This CDR3 comprises 17 residues.

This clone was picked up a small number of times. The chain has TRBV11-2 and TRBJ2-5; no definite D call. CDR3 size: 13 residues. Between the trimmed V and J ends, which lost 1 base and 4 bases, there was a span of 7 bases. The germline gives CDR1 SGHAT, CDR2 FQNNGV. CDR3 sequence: CASSLGGRETQYF. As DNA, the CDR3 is TGTGCCAGCAGCTTAGGTGGCAGAGAGACCCAGTACTTC.

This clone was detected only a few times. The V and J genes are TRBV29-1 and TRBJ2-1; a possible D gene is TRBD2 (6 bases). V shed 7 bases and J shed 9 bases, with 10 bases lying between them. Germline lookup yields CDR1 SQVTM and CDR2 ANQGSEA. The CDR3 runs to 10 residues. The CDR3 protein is CSAGEVEQFF. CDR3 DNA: TGCAGCGCCGGGGAGGTTGAGCAGTTCTTC.

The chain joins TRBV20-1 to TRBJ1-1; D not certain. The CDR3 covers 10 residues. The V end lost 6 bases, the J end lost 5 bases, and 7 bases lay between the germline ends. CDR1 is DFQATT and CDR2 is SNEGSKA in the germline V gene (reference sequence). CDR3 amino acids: CSATGTEAFF. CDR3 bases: TGCAGTGCCACCGGGACTGAAGCTTTCTTT.

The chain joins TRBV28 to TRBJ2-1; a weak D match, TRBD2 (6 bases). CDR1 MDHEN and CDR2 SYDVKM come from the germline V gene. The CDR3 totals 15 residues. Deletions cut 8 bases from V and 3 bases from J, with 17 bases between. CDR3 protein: CASFSRGNLYNEQFF. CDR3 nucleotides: TGTGCCAGCTTTTCTCGCGGGAATCTCTACAATGAGCAGTTCTTC. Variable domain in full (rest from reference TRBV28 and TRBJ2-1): DVKVTQSSRYLVKRTGEKVFLECVQDMDHENMFWYRQDPGLGLRLIYFSYDVKMKEKGDIPEGYSVSREKKERFSLILESASTNQTSMYLCASFSRGNLYNEQFFGPGTRLTVL.

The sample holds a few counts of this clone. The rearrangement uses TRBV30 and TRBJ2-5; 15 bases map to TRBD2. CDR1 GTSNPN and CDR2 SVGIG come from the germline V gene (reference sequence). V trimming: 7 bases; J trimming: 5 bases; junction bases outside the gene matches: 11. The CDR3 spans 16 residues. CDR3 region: CASTRTSGRAIETQYF. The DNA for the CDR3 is TGTGCCTCCACCCGGACTAGCGGGAGGGCCATCGAGACCCAGTACTTC.

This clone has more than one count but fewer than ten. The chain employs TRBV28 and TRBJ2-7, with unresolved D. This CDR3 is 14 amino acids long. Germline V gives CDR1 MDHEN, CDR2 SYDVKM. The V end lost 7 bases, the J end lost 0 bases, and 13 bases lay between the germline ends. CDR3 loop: CASTQTASSYEQYV. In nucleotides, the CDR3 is TGTGCCAGCACCCAGACTGCAAGCTCCTACGAGCAGTACGTC.

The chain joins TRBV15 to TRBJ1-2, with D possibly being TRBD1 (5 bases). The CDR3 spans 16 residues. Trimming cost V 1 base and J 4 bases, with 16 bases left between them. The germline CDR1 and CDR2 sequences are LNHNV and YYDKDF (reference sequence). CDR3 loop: CATSRGQGGQRYGYTF. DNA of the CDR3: TGTGCCACCAGCAGAGGTCAGGGAGGGCAACGCTATGGCTACACCTTC.

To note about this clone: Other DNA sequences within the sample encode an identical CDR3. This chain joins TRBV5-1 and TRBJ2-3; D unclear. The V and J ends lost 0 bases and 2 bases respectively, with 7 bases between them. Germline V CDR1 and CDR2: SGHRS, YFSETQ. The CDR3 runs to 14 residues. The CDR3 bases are TGCGCCAGCAGCTTGGCCCTCTCCACAGATACGCAGTATTTT. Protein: CASSLALSTDTQYF.